This T cell receptor beta chain appears in the sequencing data of a study of T cells in Graves' hyperthyroidism and ophthalmopathy. Template material for amplifying TCR beta CDR3 regions consisted of RNA transcripts. RT-PCR in the first round (using the HTBI primer set) targeted the TCR CDR3. Each CDR3 protein gets one entry after TCRdb re-called the multiplex PCR reads with MiXCR. This table holds around 350,000 distinct CDR3 sequences, approximately 19% found once. Trimming left V 1 base short and J 1 base short, with 11 bases between. Germline V gene sequence: CDR1 SGHKS, CDR2 YYEKEE (reference sequence). This CDR3 is 15 amino acids long. This clonotype was counted ten times or more.

Sequenced: blood. This chain joins TRBV5-5 and TRBJ2-5; D is uncertain. The receptor was isolated from a woman younger than 30 with Graves' hyperthyroidism. CDR3: CASSLRSSVQETQYF. CDR3 DNA sequence: TGTGCCAGCAGCTTGCGTTCGTCGGTCCAAGAGACCCAGTACTTC. Full variable domain (remainder filled in from reference TRBV5-5 and TRBJ2-5): DAGVTQSPTHLIKTRGQQVTLRCSPISGHKSVSWYQQVLGQGPQFIFQYYEKEERGRGNFPDRFSARQFPNYSSELNVNALLLGDSALYLCASSLRSSVQETQYFGPGTRLLVL.